These 4 T cell receptor beta chains were sequenced from one sample in a study of blood T cell repertoires in COVID-19. The repertoire was sequenced with immunoSEQ multiplex PCR; TCRdb's copy has only in-frame clones and lacks some. The table shows around 120,000 clones, with roughly 87% occurring only once. The sequenced sample consisted of peripheral blood. The receptors shown here come from a human donor in a cohort sampled during active COVID-19.

This chain links TRBV9 with TRBJ2-2; 10 bases fit TRBD2. Germline V lookup: CDR1 SGDLS, CDR2 YYNGEE. J gave up 4 bases and V 0 bases, and 3 bases lay outside the gene matches. The CDR3 runs to 16 residues. The CDR3 bases are TGTGCCAGCAGCGTAGAAAGCGGGGGGGCCACCGGGGAGCTGTTTTTT. Translated: CASSVESGGATGELFF.

This chain connects TRBV15 to TRBJ2-7; maybe TRBD2 (6 bases). Trimming removed 6 bases at V and 2 bases at J, with 14 bases between. The CDR3 length is 14 residues. Germline CDR1 reads LNHNV; CDR2 reads YYDKDF (reference sequence). This chain's CDR3 is CATSLREAAYEQYF. CDR3 nucleotide sequence: TGTGCCACCAGTTTGCGGGAAGCGGCCTACGAGCAGTACTTC.

The chain recombines TRBV19 with TRBJ1-5; a possible D gene is TRBD1 (5 bases). Trimming cost V 7 bases and J 9 bases, with 16 bases left between them. The germline gives CDR1 LNHDA, CDR2 SQIVND (reference sequence). The CDR3 totals 13 residues. For the CDR3, the DNA is TGTGCCAGTAAGATGGAGGGGTTGGGGCCCCAGCATTTT. Encoded protein: CASKMEGLGPQHF.

The V call is TRBV7-9, the J call TRBJ2-3, with 11 bases identical to TRBD2. The J segment lost 1 base and the V segment lost 5 bases, leaving 5 bases of the junction unmatched. Germline V lookup: CDR1 SEHNR, CDR2 FQNEAQ (reference sequence). The CDR3 contains 16 residues. The CDR3 here is CASSPLAGGGTDTQYF. CDR3 in DNA: TGTGCCAGCAGCCCCTTAGCGGGGGGGGGCACAGATACGCAGTATTTT.